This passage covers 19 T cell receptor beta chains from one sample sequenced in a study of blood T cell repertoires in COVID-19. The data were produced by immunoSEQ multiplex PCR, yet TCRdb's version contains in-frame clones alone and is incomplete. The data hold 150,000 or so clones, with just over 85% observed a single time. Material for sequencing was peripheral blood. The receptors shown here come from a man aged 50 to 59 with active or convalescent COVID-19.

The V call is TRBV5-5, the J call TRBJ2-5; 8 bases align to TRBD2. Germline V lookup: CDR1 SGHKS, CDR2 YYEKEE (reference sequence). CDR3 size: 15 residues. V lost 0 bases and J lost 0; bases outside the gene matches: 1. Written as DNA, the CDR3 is TGTGCCAGCAGCTTGGCTAGCGGGTACCAAGAGACCCAGTACTTC. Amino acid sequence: CASSLASGYQETQYF.

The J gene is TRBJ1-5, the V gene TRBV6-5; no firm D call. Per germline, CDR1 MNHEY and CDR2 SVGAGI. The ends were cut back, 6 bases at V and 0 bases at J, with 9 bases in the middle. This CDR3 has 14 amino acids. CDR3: CASSPGFSNQPQHF. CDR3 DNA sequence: TGTGCCAGCAGCCCGGGGTTTAGCAATCAGCCCCAGCATTTT.

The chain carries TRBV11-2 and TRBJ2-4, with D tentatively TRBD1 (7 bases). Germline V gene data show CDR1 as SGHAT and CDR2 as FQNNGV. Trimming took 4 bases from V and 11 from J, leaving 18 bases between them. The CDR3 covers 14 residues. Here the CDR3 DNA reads TGTGCCAGCAGCTCAGGCAGGGGGGTGGGATTTCAGTACTTC. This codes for CASSSGRGVGFQYF.

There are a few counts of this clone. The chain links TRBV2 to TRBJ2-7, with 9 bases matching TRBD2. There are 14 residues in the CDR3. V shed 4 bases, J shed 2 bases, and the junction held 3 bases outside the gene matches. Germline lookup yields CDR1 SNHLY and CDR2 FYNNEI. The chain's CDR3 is CASSVRLAAYEQYF. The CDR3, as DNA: TGTGCCAGCAGTGTAAGACTAGCGGCCTACGAGCAGTACTTC.

The CDR3 region has the DNA TGTGCCAGCAGCGCCTCGACAGGGGGTTATGAGACCCAGTACTTC. Translation gives CASSASTGGYETQYF. The V call is TRBV7-3, the J call TRBJ2-5; 9 nucleotides line up with TRBD1. The trim removed 5 bases at V and 5 bases at J, leaving 9 bases unmatched. CDR3 length equals 15 residues. Germline CDR1 reads SGHTA; CDR2 reads FQGTGA.

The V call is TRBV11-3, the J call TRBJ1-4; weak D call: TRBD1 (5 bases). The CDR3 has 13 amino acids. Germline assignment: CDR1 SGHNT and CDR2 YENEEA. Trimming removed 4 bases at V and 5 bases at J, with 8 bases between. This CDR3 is CASSWGENEKLFF. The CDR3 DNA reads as TGTGCCAGCAGCTGGGGGGAGAATGAAAAACTGTTTTTT.

CDR3 sequence reads: CASSYSSGQGYEQYF. The DNA for the CDR3 is TGTGCCAGCAGTTACTCGTCGGGACAGGGTTACGAGCAGTACTTC. The V call is TRBV6-6, the J call TRBJ2-7; TRBD1 agrees at 9 bases. Germline CDR1 and CDR2: MNHNY and SVGAGI (reference sequence). The CDR3 consists of 15 residues. The junction had 4 bases not matched to a gene; V was cut back by 0 bases and J by 4 bases.

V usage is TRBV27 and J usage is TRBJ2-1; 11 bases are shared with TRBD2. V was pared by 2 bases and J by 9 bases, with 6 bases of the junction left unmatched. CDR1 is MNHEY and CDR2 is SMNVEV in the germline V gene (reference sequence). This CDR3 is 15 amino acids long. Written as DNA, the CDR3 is TGTGCCAGCAGTTTAATGGTAGCGGGAGGGGTTGAGCAGTTCTTC. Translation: CASSLMVAGGVEQFF.

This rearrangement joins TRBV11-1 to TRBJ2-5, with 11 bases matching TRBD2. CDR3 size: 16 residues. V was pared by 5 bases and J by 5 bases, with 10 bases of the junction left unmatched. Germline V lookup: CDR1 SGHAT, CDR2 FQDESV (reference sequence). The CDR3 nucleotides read TGTGCCAGCAGCCATCGACTAGCGGGGCGACGGGAGACCCAGTACTTC. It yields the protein CASSHRLAGRRETQYF. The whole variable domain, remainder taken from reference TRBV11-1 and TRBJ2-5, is EAEVAQSPRYKITEKSQAVAFWCDPISGHATLYWYRQILGQGPELLVQFQDESVVDDSQLPKDRFSAERLKGVDSTLKIQPAELGDSAMYLCASSHRLAGRRETQYFGPGTRLLVL.

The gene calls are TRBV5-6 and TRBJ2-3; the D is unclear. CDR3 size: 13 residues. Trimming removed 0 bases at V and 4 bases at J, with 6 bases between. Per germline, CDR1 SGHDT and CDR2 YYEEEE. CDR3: CASSLAAADTQYF. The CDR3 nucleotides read TGTGCCAGCAGCTTGGCGGCGGCAGATACGCAGTATTTT.

The CDR3 protein is CASSREGGLKQETQYF. In DNA, the CDR3 is TGTGCCAGTAGCAGGGAGGGGGGGCTAAAGCAAGAGACCCAGTACTTC. The V call is TRBV19, the J call TRBJ2-5, with D tentatively TRBD2 (7 bases). The V end lost 6 bases, the J end lost 2 bases, and 19 bases lay between the germline ends. The CDR3 spans 16 residues. Germline V gene data show CDR1 as LNHDA and CDR2 as SQIVND (reference sequence).

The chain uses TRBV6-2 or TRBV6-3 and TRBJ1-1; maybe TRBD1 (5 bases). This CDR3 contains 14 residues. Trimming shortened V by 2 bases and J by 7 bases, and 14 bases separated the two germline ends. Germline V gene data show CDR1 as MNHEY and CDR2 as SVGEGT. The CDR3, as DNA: TGTGCCAGCAGTTACCGATTACGGGGGATTGAAGCTTTCTTT. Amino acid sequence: CASSYRLRGIEAFF.

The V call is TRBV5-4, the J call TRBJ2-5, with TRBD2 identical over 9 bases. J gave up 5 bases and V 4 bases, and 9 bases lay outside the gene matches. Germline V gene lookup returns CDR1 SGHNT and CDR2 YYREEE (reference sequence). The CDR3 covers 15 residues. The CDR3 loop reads CASSTPLAGMETQYF. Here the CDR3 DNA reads TGTGCCAGCAGCACCCCCCTAGCGGGGATGGAGACCCAGTACTTC.

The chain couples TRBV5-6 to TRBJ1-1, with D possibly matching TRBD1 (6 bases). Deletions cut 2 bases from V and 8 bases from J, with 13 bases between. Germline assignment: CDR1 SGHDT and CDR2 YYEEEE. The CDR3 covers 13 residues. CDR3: CASSFGRRGEAFF. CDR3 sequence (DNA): TGTGCCAGCAGCTTTGGGCGTAGGGGGGAAGCTTTCTTT.

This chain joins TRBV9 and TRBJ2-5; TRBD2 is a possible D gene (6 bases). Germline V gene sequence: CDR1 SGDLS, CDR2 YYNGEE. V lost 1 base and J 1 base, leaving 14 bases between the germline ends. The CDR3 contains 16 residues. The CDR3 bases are TGTGCCAGCAGCGTATCCTCTCACGGGGGCCAAGAGACCCAGTACTTC. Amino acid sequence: CASSVSSHGGQETQYF.

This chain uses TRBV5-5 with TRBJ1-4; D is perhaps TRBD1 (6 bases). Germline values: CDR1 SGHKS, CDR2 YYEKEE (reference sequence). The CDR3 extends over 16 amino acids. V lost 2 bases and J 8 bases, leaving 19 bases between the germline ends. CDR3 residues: CASSLEPGDTREKLFF. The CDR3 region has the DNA TGTGCCAGCAGCTTAGAACCTGGGGACACCAGAGAAAAACTGTTTTTT. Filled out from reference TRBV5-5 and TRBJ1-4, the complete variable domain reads DAGVTQSPTHLIKTRGQQVTLRCSPISGHKSVSWYQQVLGQGPQFIFQYYEKEERGRGNFPDRFSARQFPNYSSELNVNALLLGDSALYLCASSLEPGDTREKLFFGSGTQLSVL.

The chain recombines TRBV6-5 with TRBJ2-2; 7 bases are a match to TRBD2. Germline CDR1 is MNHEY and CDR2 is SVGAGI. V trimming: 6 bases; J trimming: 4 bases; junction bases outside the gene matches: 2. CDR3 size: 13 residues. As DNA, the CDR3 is TGTGCCAGCAGGGGGGAGGGCACCGGGGAGCTGTTTTTT. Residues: CASRGEGTGELFF.

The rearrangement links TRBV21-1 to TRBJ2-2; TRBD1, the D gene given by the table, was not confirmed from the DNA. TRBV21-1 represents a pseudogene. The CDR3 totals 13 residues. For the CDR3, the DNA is TGTGCCAGCAGCAAAGGGGCCTCCGGGGAGCTGTTTTTT. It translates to CASSKGASGELFF.

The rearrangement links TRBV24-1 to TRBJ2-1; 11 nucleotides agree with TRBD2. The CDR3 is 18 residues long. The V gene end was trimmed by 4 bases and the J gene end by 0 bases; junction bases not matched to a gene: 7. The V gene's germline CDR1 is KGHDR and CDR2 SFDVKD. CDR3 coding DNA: TGTGCCACCAGTGACCGGACTAGCGGGCGAAGCTCCTACAATGAGCAGTTCTTC. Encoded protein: CATSDRTSGRSSYNEQFF.